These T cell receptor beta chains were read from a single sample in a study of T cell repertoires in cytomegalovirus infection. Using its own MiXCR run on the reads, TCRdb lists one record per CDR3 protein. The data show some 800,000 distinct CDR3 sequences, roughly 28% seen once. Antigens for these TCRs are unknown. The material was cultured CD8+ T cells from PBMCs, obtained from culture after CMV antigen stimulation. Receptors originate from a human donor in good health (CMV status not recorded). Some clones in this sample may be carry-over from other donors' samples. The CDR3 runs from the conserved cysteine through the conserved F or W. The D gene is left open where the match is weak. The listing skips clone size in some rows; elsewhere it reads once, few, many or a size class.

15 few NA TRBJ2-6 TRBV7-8 TGTGCCAGCAGCCCCGGGCCTGCTGGGGCCAACGTCCTGACTTTC CASSPGPAGANVLTF
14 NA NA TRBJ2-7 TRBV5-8 TGTGCCAGCAGTTGGACAGCCAGCTCCTACGAGCAGTACTTC CASSWTASSYEQYF
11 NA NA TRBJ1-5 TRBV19 TGTGCCAGTAGTATAGAAGGGGGCCAGCATTTT CASSIEGGQHF
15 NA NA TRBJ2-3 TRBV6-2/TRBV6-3 TGTGCCAGCAGTGTGGGACTGCCGAGGTCAGATACGCAGTATTTT CASSVGLPRSDTQYF
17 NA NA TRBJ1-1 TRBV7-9 TGTGCCAGCAGAGGGATTCTGAGGGGTAAAAGGGACACTGAAGCTTTCTTT CASRGILRGKRDTEAFF
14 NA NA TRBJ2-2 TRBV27 TGTGCCAGCCGGGGGCAGGGAACCACCGGGGAGCTGTTTTTT CASRGQGTTGELFF
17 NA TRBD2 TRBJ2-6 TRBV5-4 TGTGCCAGCAGCTGGGGACTAGCGGGCTCTGGGGCCAACGTCCTGACTTTC CASSWGLAGSGANVLTF
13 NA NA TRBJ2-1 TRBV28 TGTGCCAGCAGTTTATTGGTCGGCAATGAGCAGTTCTTC CASSLLVGNEQFF
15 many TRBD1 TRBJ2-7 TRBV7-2 TGTGCCAGCAGCATACCAGGGGGTAGCTCCTACGAGCAGTACTTC CASSIPGGSSYEQYF
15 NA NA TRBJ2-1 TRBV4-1 TGCGCCAGCAGCCTCCGGGAGAGTGAGAGGAATGAGCAGTTCTTC CASSLRESERNEQFF
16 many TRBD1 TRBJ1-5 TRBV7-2 TGTGCCAGCAGCTTCGCAGGGGGTCCTTCCAATCAGCCCCAGCATTTT CASSFAGGPSNQPQHF
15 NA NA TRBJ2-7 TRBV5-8 TGTGCCAGCAGCCACACAGGGACCTCCGGCTACGAGCAGTACTTC CASSHTGTSGYEQYF
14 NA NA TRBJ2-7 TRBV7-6 TGTGCCAGCAGCTTACCTTCGTCGGCCTACGAGCAGTACTTC CASSLPSSAYEQYF
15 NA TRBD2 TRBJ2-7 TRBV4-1 TGCGCCAGCAGCCCGGTGGGGGGGGATCCCAACGAGCAGTACTTC CASSPVGGDPNEQYF
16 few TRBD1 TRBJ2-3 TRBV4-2 TGTGCCAGCAGCCAAGACTTAGAGACAGGGTCGACTGCGCAGTATTTT CASSQDLETGSTAQYF
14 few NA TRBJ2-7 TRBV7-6 TGTGCCAGCAGCTTAGGGGGCTTCCCCGGGGAGCAGTACTTC CASSLGGFPGEQYF
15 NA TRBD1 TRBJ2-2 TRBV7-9 TGTGCCAGCAGCTTAGAGGGACAGGTGGCCGGGGAGCTGTTTTTT CASSLEGQVAGELFF